This T cell receptor beta chain is from a study of blood T cell repertoires in COVID-19. Background on the study: The United States, Italy and Spain were the sources of the acute and convalescent COVID-19 samples.

Source study methods: The authors estimated nucleated cell counts from reference gene primer amplification. The protocol was immunoSEQ multiplex PCR, while the TCRdb copy is restricted to in-frame clones and leaves out a portion. V and J calls and clone size come straight from that table; D and trimming were deduced from the DNA. The table shows fewer than 60,000 clones, with around four fifths occurring only once. Germline loops: CDR1 SGHAT, CDR2 FQNNGV. The CDR3 spans 13 residues. V shed 5 bases and J shed 7 bases, with 15 bases lying between them. The chain joins TRBV11-2 to TRBJ2-7, with a possible D match to TRBD2 (5 bases). Specimen: peripheral blood. This TCR derives from a man between 65 and 79 years old with active COVID-19. The DNA of the CDR3 is TGTGCCAGCAGCCCCGCACCCAGGAGGGAGCAGTACTTC. Its translation is CASSPAPRREQYF.